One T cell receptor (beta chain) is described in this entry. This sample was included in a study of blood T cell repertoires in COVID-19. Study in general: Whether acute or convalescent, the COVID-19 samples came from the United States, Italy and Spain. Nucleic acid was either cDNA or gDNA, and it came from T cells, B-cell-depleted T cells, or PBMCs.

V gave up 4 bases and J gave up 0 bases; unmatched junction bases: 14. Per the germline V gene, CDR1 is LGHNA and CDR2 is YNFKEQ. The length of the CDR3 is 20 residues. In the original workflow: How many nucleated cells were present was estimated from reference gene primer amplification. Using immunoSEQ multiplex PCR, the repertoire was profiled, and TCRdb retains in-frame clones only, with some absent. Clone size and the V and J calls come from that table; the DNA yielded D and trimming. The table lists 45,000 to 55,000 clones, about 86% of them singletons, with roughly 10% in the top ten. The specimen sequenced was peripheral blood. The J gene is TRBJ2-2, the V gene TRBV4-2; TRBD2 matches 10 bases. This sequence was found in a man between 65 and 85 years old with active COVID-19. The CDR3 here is CASSRLDVGLAAANTGELFF. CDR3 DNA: TGTGCCAGCAGCCGCCTTGACGTAGGACTAGCGGCAGCGAACACCGGGGAGCTGTTTTTT.